One and the same sample provided the 30 T cell receptor beta chains below, sequenced in a study of T-cell reconstitution after alpha-beta-depleted transplantation in children. Unique molecular identifiers tagged the TCRbeta library. TCRdb processed the PCR reads anew with MiXCR; each CDR3 protein has one entry. The sample lists about 60,000 distinct CDR3 sequences; 44% were seen once. The sequencing used PBMCs, mostly from graft donor cells, collected 360 days after TCRalphabeta/CD19-depleted stem cell transplant. The receptors come from a male patient younger than 18 who had a stem cell transplant for acute lymphoblastic leukemia, so the T cells may come from the graft donor.

V and J are TRBV6-2 or TRBV6-3 and TRBJ2-7, with a weak D call TRBD1 (6 bases). V lost 0 bases and J 2 bases, leaving 8 bases between the germline ends. This CDR3 contains 14 residues. Germline CDR1 and CDR2: MNHEY and SVGEGT. CDR3 amino acids: CASSYSDSPYEQYF. Here the CDR3 DNA reads TGTGCCAGCAGTTACTCGGACAGCCCCTACGAGCAGTACTTC.

The rearrangement uses TRBV29-1 and TRBJ2-5, with D perhaps given as TRBD1 or TRBD2 (5 bases each). The CDR3 covers 15 residues. The ends were cut back, 3 bases at V and 5 bases at J, with 19 bases in the middle. Germline assignment: CDR1 SQVTM and CDR2 ANQGSEA. CDR3 nucleotides: TGCAGCGTTGATGCGATCGGGGCCGAGGGCGAGACCCAGTACTTC. Amino acid sequence: CSVDAIGAEGETQYF.

V is TRBV13 and J is TRBJ2-7, with 11 bases that match TRBD1. Germline V lookup: CDR1 PRHDT, CDR2 FYEKMQ (reference sequence). This CDR3 is 13 amino acids long. V trimming: 4 bases; J trimming: 6 bases; junction bases outside the gene matches: 2. DNA of the CDR3: TGTGCCAGCAGCTCCGGGACAGGGGGCGAGCAGTACTTC. Translation: CASSSGTGGEQYF.

In its sample, this clonotype was seen a few times. J is TRBJ1-1 and V is TRBV5-1; D is uncertain. V gave up 4 bases and J gave up 2 bases, with 12 bases separating them. Germline CDR1 and CDR2: SGHRS and YFSETQ. CDR3 length: 14 amino acids. The DNA of the CDR3 is TGCGCCAGCAGCCCCCGGGCCCTAAACACTGAAGCTTTCTTT. This codes for CASSPRALNTEAFF. The variable domain in full, completed from reference TRBV5-1 and TRBJ1-1, reads KAGVTQTPRYLIKTRGQQVTLSCSPISGHRSVSWYQQTPGQGLQFLFEYFSETQRNKGNFPGRFSGRQFSNSRSEMNVSTLELGDSALYLCASSPRALNTEAFFGQGTRLTVV.

The chain links TRBV24-1 to TRBJ2-1; 8 bases are a match to TRBD2. V trimming: 9 bases; J trimming: 5 bases; junction bases outside the gene matches: 17. The germline V gene encodes CDR1 KGHDR and CDR2 SFDVKD. CDR3 length: 17 amino acids. CDR3 DNA: TGTGCCACCGGCGGGAGCAAACGGGTAGCGGGGAACAATGAGCAGTTCTTC. Translated: CATGGSKRVAGNNEQFF.

This clonotype was recorded once. The gene calls are TRBV29-1 and TRBJ2-1; 9 bases agree with TRBD2. With 6 bases clipped from V and 1 base from J, the junction kept 19 bases outside the gene matches. This CDR3 has 19 amino acids. The germline gives CDR1 SQVTM, CDR2 ANQGSEA. The CDR3 region is CSVPGGGLIAGASYNEQFF. The CDR3 nucleotides are TGCAGCGTCCCTGGCGGGGGGCTTATAGCGGGAGCGTCCTACAATGAGCAGTTCTTC.

This clonotype came up a few times. One end of the junction fails to match germline, which may point to a read error. CDR3 DNA: TGTGCCAGCAGCACTGGACCCCTTGGGGTCTTT. It is translated as CASSTGPLGVF. J is TRBJ1-6 and V is TRBV28; the D is unclear. The CDR3 consists of 11 residues. CDR1 MDHEN and CDR2 SYDVKM come from the germline V gene.

J is TRBJ2-4 and V is TRBV28, with a possible D match to TRBD2 (6 bases). Trimming took 5 bases from V and 0 from J, leaving 11 bases between them. Germline-derived CDR1 and CDR2 are MDHEN and SYDVKM. CDR3 size: 15 residues. This CDR3 is CASSTPAGAKNIQYF. The CDR3 DNA follows: TGTGCCAGCAGTACGCCAGCGGGAGCCAAAAACATTCAGTACTTC.

This clonotype was seen a few times. V usage is TRBV20-1 and J usage is TRBJ1-6; no definite D call. This CDR3 region has 16 residues. The germline V and J ends were trimmed by 5 bases and 7 bases, with 21 bases remaining between them. The germline V gene has CDR1 DFQATT and CDR2 SNEGSKA (reference sequence). The CDR3 is CSAADPRAGSNSPLHF. CDR3 nucleotides: TGCAGTGCTGCTGACCCCCGGGCAGGAAGCAATTCACCCCTCCACTTT.

The CDR3 sequence is CASSQIAGGVYNEQFF. In DNA form, the CDR3 reads TGTGCCAGCAGCCAAATAGCGGGAGGAGTATACAATGAGCAGTTCTTC. The V call is TRBV4-2, the J call TRBJ2-1; 10 bases align to TRBD2. This CDR3 has 16 residues. J gave up 4 bases and V 2 bases, and 5 bases lay outside the gene matches. Germline CDR1 LGHNA, CDR2 YNFKEQ.

This clonotype was recorded a few times. The rearrangement links TRBV12-3 or TRBV12-4 to TRBJ2-7, with D perhaps matching TRBD1 (5 bases). The length of the CDR3 is 14 residues. Trimming shortened V by 5 bases and J by 0 bases, and 11 bases separated the two germline ends. The CDR3 sequence: CASSLDSSSYEQYF. CDR3 in DNA: TGTGCCAGCAGTCTTGACAGTAGCTCCTACGAGCAGTACTTC.

J is TRBJ2-3 and V is TRBV2, with no clear D. Germline V lookup: CDR1 SNHLY, CDR2 FYNNEI. The CDR3 covers 13 residues. The germline V and J ends were trimmed by 6 bases and 6 bases, with 13 bases remaining between them. CDR3 region: CASSEDPRDTQYF. The CDR3 DNA is TGTGCCAGCAGCGAGGACCCCCGGGATACGCAGTATTTT.

This chain connects TRBV12-3 or TRBV12-4 to TRBJ1-2, with 8 positions matching TRBD1. This CDR3 contains 14 residues. Losses at the gene ends were 5 bases for V and 7 bases for J; bases not matched to a gene: 9. The CDR3: CASSHRQGFSGYTF. Written as DNA, the CDR3 is TGTGCCAGCAGTCACCGACAGGGGTTCAGTGGCTACACCTTC.

The chain is built from TRBV5-4 and TRBJ2-1; 9 positions match TRBD1. Germline CDR1 SGHNT, CDR2 YYREEE (reference sequence). Germline trimming cut 3 bases from V and 6 bases from J; bases unmatched to any gene: 7. This CDR3 is built from 15 residues. The CDR3 is CASSSDRGWLNEQFF. CDR3 coding DNA: TGTGCCAGCAGCTCTGACAGGGGGTGGCTCAATGAGCAGTTCTTC.

This clonotype was found many times. The CDR3 sequence is CASSQEEGGSTEAFF. Written as DNA, the CDR3 is TGTGCCAGCAGCCAAGAGGAGGGGGGGAGCACTGAAGCTTTCTTT. The rearrangement uses TRBV3-1 and TRBJ1-1, with D possibly matching TRBD1 (6 bases). The CDR3 extends over 15 amino acids. Deletions cut 0 bases from V and 4 bases from J, with 12 bases between. Germline CDR1 reads LGHDT; CDR2 reads YNNKEL (reference sequence).

In its sample, this clonotype was seen a few times. This chain joins TRBV12-3 or TRBV12-4 and TRBJ2-2; D tentatively fits TRBD1 or TRBD2 (5 bases each). This CDR3 spans 13 amino acids. V lost 7 bases to trimming and J lost 6 bases, with 12 bases between them. CDR3 residues: CASNGGVAGELFF. As DNA, the CDR3 is TGTGCCAGCAATGGGGGTGTGGCCGGGGAGCTGTTTTTT.

The chain is built from TRBV5-1 and TRBJ1-2; 9 bases agree with TRBD1. With 4 bases clipped from V and 4 bases from J, the junction kept 11 bases outside the gene matches. This CDR3 has 16 amino acids. CDR1 and CDR2 (germline): SGHRS, YFSETQ. For the CDR3, the DNA is TGCGCCAGCAGCCTCGGCCCGGGACAGGGAACCTATGGCTACACCTTC. Amino acids: CASSLGPGQGTYGYTF.

The rearrangement links TRBV6-5 to TRBJ1-1; 7 bases are shared with TRBD1. J lost 10 bases, V lost 4 bases, and 15 bases had no gene match. This CDR3 region has 15 residues. Germline V gene lookup returns CDR1 MNHEY and CDR2 SVGAGI. In DNA form, the CDR3 reads TGTGCCAGCAGTTTAGGAGGAGGGGGCGCTGGGCTAGCTTTCTTT. This translates into CASSLGGGGAGLAFF.

This clonotype has just a few counts. The V and J genes are TRBV7-6 and TRBJ1-6; D remains unclear. Germline CDR1 SGHVS, CDR2 FNYEAQ. The germline V and J ends were trimmed by 1 base and 10 bases, with 14 bases remaining between them. The CDR3 extends over 15 amino acids. CDR3 residues: CASSLELSSGSPLHF. Here the CDR3 DNA reads TGTGCCAGCAGCTTAGAGCTATCATCGGGGTCACCCCTCCACTTT.

The chain uses TRBV13 and TRBJ2-7; tentatively, D is TRBD1 (5 bases). V lost 5 bases and J 3 bases, leaving 20 bases between the germline ends. The CDR3 totals 16 residues. The germline CDR1 and CDR2 sequences are PRHDT and FYEKMQ (reference sequence). CDR3 protein: CASSALGVKGDYEQYF. In DNA, the CDR3 is TGTGCCAGCAGCGCCCTAGGGGTGAAAGGGGACTACGAGCAGTACTTC.

This clonotype was seen a single time. This rearrangement joins TRBV10-3 to TRBJ2-2; tentative D call: TRBD1 (6 bases). Germline lookup yields CDR1 ENHRY and CDR2 SYGVKD. The CDR3 length is 17 residues. Trimming pared 2 bases from V and 5 bases from J, leaving 18 bases between. CDR3 sequence: CAISETDRSKSTGELFF. The CDR3 nucleotides read TGTGCCATCAGTGAGACCGACAGGTCCAAATCTACCGGGGAGCTGTTTTTT.

The V call is TRBV24-1, the J call TRBJ2-2; D assignment may be TRBD1 or TRBD2 (5 bases each). The CDR3 length is 17 residues. Trimming left V 4 bases short and J 0 bases short, with 14 bases between. Germline CDR1 reads KGHDR; CDR2 reads SFDVKD. The CDR3 bases are TGTGCCACCAGTGACTCTCCGGGACGGGCGAACACCGGGGAGCTGTTTTTT. It yields the protein CATSDSPGRANTGELFF.

V usage is TRBV12-3 or TRBV12-4 and J usage is TRBJ2-7; 7 bases are a match to TRBD1. V gave up 6 bases and J gave up 2 bases; unmatched junction bases: 10. CDR3 length: 15 residues. CDR3 in amino acids: CASRGPGQQPYEQYF. In nucleotides, the CDR3 is TGTGCCAGCAGGGGACCGGGACAGCAGCCCTACGAGCAGTACTTC.

This rearrangement joins TRBV29-1 to TRBJ2-1; 7 bases are shared with TRBD2. Germline-derived CDR1 and CDR2 are SQVTM and ANQGSEA. With 3 bases clipped from V and 1 base from J, the junction kept 6 bases outside the gene matches. This CDR3 spans 15 amino acids. CDR3 sequence (DNA): TGCAGCGTTGAGGGGGGGAGTCGGTCCTACAATGAGCAGTTCTTC. Its translation: CSVEGGSRSYNEQFF.

This chain joins TRBV4-1 and TRBJ1-1, with 7 nucleotides matching TRBD1. V shed 2 bases, J shed 3 bases, and the junction held 6 bases outside the gene matches. From germline, CDR1 is MGHRA and CDR2 YSYEKL. The CDR3 length is 15 residues. The CDR3 bases are TGCGCCAGCAGCCAAACCCAGGGGGGGCACACTGAAGCTTTCTTT. Residues: CASSQTQGGHTEAFF.

This chain links TRBV7-6 with TRBJ2-2, with D possibly being TRBD2 (6 bases). Germline CDR1 SGHVS, CDR2 FNYEAQ. V was shortened by 5 bases and J by 2 bases, with 15 bases between the two germline ends. This CDR3 is built from 16 residues. The CDR3 DNA sequence: TGTGCCAGCAGCCTCCGTTGGCGGGGAAACACCGGGGAGCTGTTTTTT. It specifies CASSLRWRGNTGELFF.

This rearrangement joins TRBV3-1 to TRBJ2-2; 7 bases line up with TRBD1. The J segment lost 2 bases and the V segment lost 2 bases, leaving 5 bases of the junction unmatched. Germline CDR1 reads LGHDT; CDR2 reads YNNKEL (reference sequence). There are 16 residues in the CDR3. Written as DNA, the CDR3 is TGTGCCAGCAGCCAACGACAGGGAAGTAACACCGGGGAGCTGTTTTTT. The encoded protein is CASSQRQGSNTGELFF.

The chain links TRBV7-2 to TRBJ2-3; 7 nucleotides agree with TRBD2. The ends lost 1 base at V and 0 bases at J; junction bases unmatched: 4. Germline values: CDR1 SGHTA, CDR2 FQGNSA. The CDR3 contains 16 residues. CDR3 sequence: CASSLVAGSSTDTQYF. The CDR3, as DNA: TGTGCCAGCAGCTTAGTAGCGGGTTCTAGCACAGATACGCAGTATTTT.

This clonotype was observed a few times. The chain is built from TRBV27 and TRBJ2-1, with TRBD2 identical over 8 bases. This CDR3 spans 16 amino acids. With 5 bases clipped from V and 4 bases from J, the junction kept 10 bases outside the gene matches. Germline V lookup: CDR1 MNHEY, CDR2 SMNVEV (reference sequence). CDR3 sequence (DNA): TGTGCCAGCAGTCCCTTTGACGGGGGGGTATACAATGAGCAGTTCTTC. This translates into CASSPFDGGVYNEQFF.

J is TRBJ1-1 and V is TRBV7-9, with D hard to call. The CDR3 consists of 13 residues. The V end was cut by 5 bases, the J end by 3 bases, with 10 bases between. Germline V gives CDR1 SEHNR, CDR2 FQNEAQ (reference sequence). The CDR3 region is CASSLNPDTEAFF. DNA of the CDR3: TGTGCCAGCAGCCTGAATCCGGACACTGAAGCTTTCTTT.